This is a list of T cell receptor beta chains from one sample in a study of blood T cell repertoires in COVID-19. Generated by immunoSEQ multiplex PCR, the TCRdb table keeps only in-frame clones and is missing some. In the table there are 200,000 to 300,000 clones, about 90% of which are singletons. The sample was peripheral blood. All receptors come from a man between 60 and 75 years old who had recovered from COVID-19. Both conserved end residues are part of each CDR3. A D gene is named only where the DNA matches it firmly. A row's size may be missing; if present it is once, few, many or a size class.

-,TRBV6-6,-,TRBJ2-1,TGTGCCAGCAGTCCCCTCCAGGGCGAGCAGTTCTTC,CASSPLQGEQFF
-,TRBV6-5,TRBD1,TRBJ1-2,TGTGCCAGCAGTCCGGGACAGGGGGGAAGCTATGGCTACACCTTC,CASSPGQGGSYGYTF
-,TRBV5-1,TRBD1,TRBJ1-2,TGCGCCAGCAGCTCAACACCGGGACAGGGCCCCGATGGCTACACCTTC,CASSSTPGQGPDGYTF
-,TRBV19,TRBD1,TRBJ1-2,TGTGCCAGTAGTAACAGGGGCCTGTATGGCTACACCTTC,CASSNRGLYGYTF
-,TRBV5-1,-,TRBJ1-4,TGCGCCAGCAGCTTCCTTCCTAGGACACCCTTAGCCGTAGAAAAACTGTTTTTT,CASSFLPRTPLAVEKLFF
-,TRBV18,-,TRBJ2-7,TGTGCCAGCTCACAACGACACCACGAGCAGTACTTC,CASSQRHHEQYF
-,TRBV29-1,-,TRBJ1-6,TGCAGCGTGTCAAGAGGGATAGGTTCACCCCTCCACTTT,CSVSRGIGSPLHF
-,TRBV7-4,-,TRBJ2-7,TGTGCCAGCAGCTCGAAAGGGGGTGGAATGCGAGAGCAGTACTTC,CASSSKGGGMREQYF
-,TRBV3-1/TRBV3-2,-,TRBJ1-2,TGTGCCAGCAGCCAAGATTACAGGGTTTATGGCTACACCTTC,CASSQDYRVYGYTF
-,TRBV6-5,TRBD1,TRBJ2-5,TGTGCCAGCAGCCCGGGACAGGCGCGGGGAGAGACCCAGTACTTC,CASSPGQARGETQYF
-,TRBV12-3/TRBV12-4,-,TRBJ1-2,TGTGCCAGCAGTGAACAGACCTATGGCTACACCTTC,CASSEQTYGYTF
-,TRBV5-4,TRBD1,TRBJ2-6,TGTGCCAGCAGCCTGCCCCCCGGGACAGGGGGCTTTGGGGCCAACGTCCTGACTTTC,CASSLPPGTGGFGANVLTF
-,TRBV6-2/TRBV6-3,-,TRBJ2-7,TGTGCCAGCAGTTACGCAGGGCCTCCCTACGAGCAGTACTTC,CASSYAGPPYEQYF
-,TRBV19,-,TRBJ1-2,TGTGCCAGTAGTATAGAAGGTCTCGGGGAATTTGGCTACACCTTC,CASSIEGLGEFGYTF
-,TRBV27,-,TRBJ1-3,TGTGCCAGCCGGCAGGGTGACCACTCTGGAAACACCATATATTTT,CASRQGDHSGNTIYF
-,TRBV6-5,TRBD1,TRBJ1-1,TGTGCCAGCAGGGGGACAGGGGGCCCCACTGAAGCTTTCTTT,CASRGTGGPTEAFF
-,TRBV5-1,-,TRBJ1-1,TGCGCCAGCAGCGTTGCGACGGACAATTTGAACACTGAAGCTTTCTTT,CASSVATDNLNTEAFF
-,TRBV18,-,TRBJ2-1,TGTGCCAGCTCACCGGGAGTCTCGGGGTACAATGAGCAGTTCTTC,CASSPGVSGYNEQFF
-,TRBV7-8,-,TRBJ2-7,TGTGCCAGCAGCTTTATCAGGGGAGAAAACGAGCAGTACTTC,CASSFIRGENEQYF
-,TRBV12-5,-,TRBJ2-3,TGTGCTAGTGGTTTGGTAATAGGCACAGATACGCAGTATTTT,CASGLVIGTDTQYF
-,TRBV18,TRBD1,TRBJ2-3,TGTGCCAGCTCACCGATAATATTACAGGGGTCGGGCACAGATACGCAGTATTTT,CASSPIILQGSGTDTQYF
-,TRBV11-2,-,TRBJ1-5,TGTGCCAGCAGCTTAGGGGGGCCGGCTCAGCCCCAGCATTTT,CASSLGGPAQPQHF
-,TRBV19,-,TRBJ2-1,TGTGCCAGTAGTAAGGGGGGAGACAGGGCCTCCTACAATGAGCAGTTCTTC,CASSKGGDRASYNEQFF
once,TRBV18,-,TRBJ1-1,TGTGCCAGCTCGGAAATAAGGGACACGAACACTGAAGCTTTCTTT,CASSEIRDTNTEAFF
-,TRBV2,TRBD1,TRBJ2-3,TGTGCCAGCAGTGAGGGGACAGGGGGCGCAGATACGCAGTATTTT,CASSEGTGGADTQYF
few,TRBV9,-,TRBJ2-7,TGTGCCAGCAGCCCCGAGGGCTTCTCCTACGAGCAGTACTTC,CASSPEGFSYEQYF
-,TRBV30,-,TRBJ2-7,TGTGCCTGTATCGCTTTCAGGGGCGAGCAGTACTTC,CACIAFRGEQYF
-,TRBV5-6,-,TRBJ1-2,TGTGCCAGCAGCTTTCTGGGGCAAGGCTATGGCTACACCTTC,CASSFLGQGYGYTF
few,TRBV5-1,TRBD2,TRBJ2-3,TGCGCCAGCAGCTTGGCCGAGCGGGGGAGGTTGACAGATACGCAGTATTTT,CASSLAERGRLTDTQYF
-,TRBV29-1,-,TRBJ1-1,TGCAGCGTTGTTGATCGGGTTGGCACTGAAGCTTTCTTT,CSVVDRVGTEAFF
-,TRBV28,-,TRBJ2-5,TGTGCCAGCAGTTTGGGGGCCGTCCGCCAAGAGACCCAGTACTTC,CASSLGAVRQETQYF
-,TRBV29-1,-,TRBJ2-1,TGCAGCGTCGCGGACCCCCAGGGCCCCAATGAGCAGTTCTTC,CSVADPQGPNEQFF
-,TRBV19,TRBD2,TRBJ2-1,TGTGCCAGTAGGGGACTAGCGGGGCGAAATGAGCAGTTCTTC,CASRGLAGRNEQFF
-,TRBV15,TRBD1,TRBJ1-1,TGTGCCACGACGGGACAGCTTAACACTGAAGCTTTCTTT,CATTGQLNTEAFF